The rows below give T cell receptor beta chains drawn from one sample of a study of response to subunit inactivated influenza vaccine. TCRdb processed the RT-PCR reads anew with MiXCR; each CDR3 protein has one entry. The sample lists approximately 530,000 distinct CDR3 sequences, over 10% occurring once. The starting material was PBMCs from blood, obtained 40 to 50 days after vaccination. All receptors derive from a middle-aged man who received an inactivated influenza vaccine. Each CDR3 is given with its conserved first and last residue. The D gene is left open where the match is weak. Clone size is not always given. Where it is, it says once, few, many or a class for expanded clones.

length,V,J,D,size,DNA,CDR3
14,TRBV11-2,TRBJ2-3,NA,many,TGTGCCAGCAGCTTAGTTGCAGGGCCAGATACGCAGTATTTT,CASSLVAGPDTQYF
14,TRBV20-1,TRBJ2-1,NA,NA,TGCAGTGCTAGAGATCGGGGGCGAGGCAATGAGCAGTTCTTC,CSARDRGRGNEQFF
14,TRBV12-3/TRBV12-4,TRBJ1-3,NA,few,TGTGCCAGCAGTTTCGACCGCTCTGGAAACACCATATATTTT,CASSFDRSGNTIYF
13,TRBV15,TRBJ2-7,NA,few,TGTGCCACCTCCACGGACCTTTTCTACGAGCAGTACTTC,CATSTDLFYEQYF
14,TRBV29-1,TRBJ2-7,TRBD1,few,TGCAGCGTTGAAGGGCAGGGGGTCCCCTACGAGCAGTACTTC,CSVEGQGVPYEQYF
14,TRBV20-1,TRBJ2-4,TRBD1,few,TGCAGTGCTAGAGATGGGGCGACAGGGGGTATTCAGTACTTC,CSARDGATGGIQYF
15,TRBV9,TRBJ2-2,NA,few,TGTGCCAGCAGCGTAGAAGGCGGGACGGCCGGGGAGCTGTTTTTT,CASSVEGGTAGELFF
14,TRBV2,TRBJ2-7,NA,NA,TGTGCCAGCAACCCACGGAGGGGCCCCTACGAGCAGTACTTC,CASNPRRGPYEQYF
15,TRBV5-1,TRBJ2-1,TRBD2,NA,TGCGCCAGCAGCTTGGCAGCTAGCGGGGGGGCTAAGCAGTTCTTC,CASSLAASGGAKQFF
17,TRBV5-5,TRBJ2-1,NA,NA,TGTGCCAGCAGCTTGGTGGGAGCGACCTCCTCCTACAATGAGCAGTTCTTC,CASSLVGATSSYNEQFF
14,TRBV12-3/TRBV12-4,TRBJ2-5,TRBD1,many,TGTGCCAGCAGTCTAAGACAGGGAAGCGAGACCCAGTACTTC,CASSLRQGSETQYF
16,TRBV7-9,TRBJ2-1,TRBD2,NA,TGTGCCAGCAGCTCATCAACTAGCGGGACCTACAATGAGCAGTTCTTC,CASSSSTSGTYNEQFF
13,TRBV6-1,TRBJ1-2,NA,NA,TGTGCCAGCAGCCCGGGACAAGAAATTGGCTACACCTTC,CASSPGQEIGYTF
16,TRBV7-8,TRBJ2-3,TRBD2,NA,TGTGCCAGCAGCTTAGGGGCGGGAGGGCCGGGAGATACGCAGTATTTT,CASSLGAGGPGDTQYF
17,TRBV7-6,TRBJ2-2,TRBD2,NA,TGTGCCAGCAGCCCGGCCCGAGCTAGCGGGAGCCCCGGGGAGCTGTTTTTT,CASSPARASGSPGELFF
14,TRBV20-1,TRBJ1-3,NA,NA,TGCAGTGCTAGAGATTCCCAGAAGGGAAACACCATATATTTT,CSARDSQKGNTIYF
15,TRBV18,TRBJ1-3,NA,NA,TGTGCCAGCTCACCGGGCAGGGTATCTGGAAACACCATATATTTT,CASSPGRVSGNTIYF
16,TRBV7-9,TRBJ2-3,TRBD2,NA,TGTGCCAGCAGCAAAACCCCGGGACTATCCACAGATACGCAGTATTTT,CASSKTPGLSTDTQYF
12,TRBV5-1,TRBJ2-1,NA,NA,TGCGCCAGCGGGGAGCGGGACAATGAGCAGTTCTTC,CASGERDNEQFF
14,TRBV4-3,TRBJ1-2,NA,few,TGCGCCAGCAGCCTCCACGGCAGGGATGTTGGCTACACCTTC,CASSLHGRDVGYTF
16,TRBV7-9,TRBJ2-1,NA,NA,TGTGCCAGCCATGACCTGGGGGGACAGTCCTACAATGAGCAGTTCTTC,CASHDLGGQSYNEQFF
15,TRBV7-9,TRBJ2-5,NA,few,TGTGCCAGCAGCGCAACCGGGACACACCAAGAGACCCAGTACTTC,CASSATGTHQETQYF
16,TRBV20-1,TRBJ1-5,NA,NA,TGCAGTGCTAGAGTTTTGAGGGGCTATAGCAATCAGCCCCAGCATTTT,CSARVLRGYSNQPQHF
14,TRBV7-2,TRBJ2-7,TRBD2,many,TGTGCCAGCAGCTTGACTAGCGGACTCTACGAGCAGTACTTC,CASSLTSGLYEQYF
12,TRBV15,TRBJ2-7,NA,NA,TGTGCCACCAGCAGAGGTGCCTACGAGCAGTACTTC,CATSRGAYEQYF
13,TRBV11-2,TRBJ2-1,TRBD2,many,TGTGCCAGCAGCCCAGAAGCGGGGGATGAGCAGTTCTTC,CASSPEAGDEQFF
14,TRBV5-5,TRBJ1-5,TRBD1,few,TGTGCCAGCAGCTTGGACAGGGGCGTGTGGCCCCAGCATTTT,CASSLDRGVWPQHF
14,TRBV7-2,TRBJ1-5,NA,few,TGTGCCAGCAGCTTAGGTTCTATCAATCAGCCCCAGCATTTT,CASSLGSINQPQHF
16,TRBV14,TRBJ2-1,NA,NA,TGTGCCAGCAGCCAAGATCCACTAAGCTCCTACAATGAGCAGTTCTTC,CASSQDPLSSYNEQFF
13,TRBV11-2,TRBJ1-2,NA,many,TGTGCCAGCAGCTTAGGGAATAGTGGCGGCTACACCTTC,CASSLGNSGGYTF
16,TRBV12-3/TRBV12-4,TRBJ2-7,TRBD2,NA,TGTGCCAGCAGTTTAGCCACGGGGGGGGGTCTCTACGAGCAGTACTTC,CASSLATGGGLYEQYF
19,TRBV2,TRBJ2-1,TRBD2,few,TGTGCCATCTGTTCAGGGACTAGCGGGAGGGCCAGGTCCTACAATGAGCAGTTCTTC,CAICSGTSGRARSYNEQFF
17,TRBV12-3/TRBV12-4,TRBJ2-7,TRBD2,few,TGTGCCAGCAGTTTTGCCCCCGGACTAGCGACTACCTACGAGCAGTACTTC,CASSFAPGLATTYEQYF
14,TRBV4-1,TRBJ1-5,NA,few,TGCGCCAGCAGCCAAGCCGGGAAAAATCAGCCCCAGCATTTT,CASSQAGKNQPQHF
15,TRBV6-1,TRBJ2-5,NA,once,TGTGCCAGCAGTCGGAGGGTTATCTACCAAGAGACCCAGTACTTC,CASSRRVIYQETQYF
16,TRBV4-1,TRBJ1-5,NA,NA,TGCGCCAGCAGCCAAAGGGTTTTGGGACCAAATCAGCCCCAGCATTTT,CASSQRVLGPNQPQHF
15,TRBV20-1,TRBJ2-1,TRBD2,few,TGCAGTGCTAGTGGCGGCCTAGCGGGCTACAATGAGCAGTTCTTC,CSASGGLAGYNEQFF
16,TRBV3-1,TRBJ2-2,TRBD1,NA,TGTGCCAGCAGCCAAGGACAGGGGCGAAACACCGGGGAGCTGTTTTTT,CASSQGQGRNTGELFF
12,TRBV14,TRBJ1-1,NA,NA,TGTGCCAGCAGCGCCCAAGACGGTGAAGCTTTCTTT,CASSAQDGEAFF
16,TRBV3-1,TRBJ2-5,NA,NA,TGTGCCAGCAGCCAACGCTTCGATCGGGCTCAAGAGACCCAGTACTTC,CASSQRFDRAQETQYF
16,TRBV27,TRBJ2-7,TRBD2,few,TGTGCCAGCAGTTTAGCGGGGGGCGGAGGGGGCTACGAGCAGTACTTC,CASSLAGGGGGYEQYF
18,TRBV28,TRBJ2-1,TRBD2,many,TGTGCCAGCAGCAGTCCGGGACTAGCGGGAGGGCCTCCCAATGAGCAGTTCTTC,CASSSPGLAGGPPNEQFF
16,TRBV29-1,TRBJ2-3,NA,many,TGCAGCGGGTCCGACCCGGACTACACCCTGACAGATACGCAGTATTTT,CSGSDPDYTLTDTQYF
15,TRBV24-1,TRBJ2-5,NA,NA,TGTGCCACCAGTGGAGAGGGCGGCGCGGGAAAGACCCAGTACTTC,CATSGEGGAGKTQYF
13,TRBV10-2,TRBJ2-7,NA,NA,TGCGCCAGCAAGCAGGGCGGCCCCAGCGAGCAGTACTTC,CASKQGGPSEQYF